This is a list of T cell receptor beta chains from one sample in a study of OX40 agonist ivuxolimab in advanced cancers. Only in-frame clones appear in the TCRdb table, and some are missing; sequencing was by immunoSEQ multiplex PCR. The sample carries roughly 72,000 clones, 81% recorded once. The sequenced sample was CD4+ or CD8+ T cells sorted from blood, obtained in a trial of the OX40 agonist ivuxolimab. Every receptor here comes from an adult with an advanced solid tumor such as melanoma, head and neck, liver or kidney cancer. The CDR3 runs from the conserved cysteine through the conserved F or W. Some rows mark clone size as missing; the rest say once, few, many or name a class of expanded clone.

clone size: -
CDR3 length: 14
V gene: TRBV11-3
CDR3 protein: CASSLGPGPYEQYF

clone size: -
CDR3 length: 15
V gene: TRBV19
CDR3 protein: CASTGANNDQETQYF

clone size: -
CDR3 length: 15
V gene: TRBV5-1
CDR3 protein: CASNLWGGLGTEAFF

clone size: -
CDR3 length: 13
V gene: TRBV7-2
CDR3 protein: CASSLMGIQPQHF

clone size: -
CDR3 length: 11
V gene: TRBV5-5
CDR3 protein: CASSRPTKQYF

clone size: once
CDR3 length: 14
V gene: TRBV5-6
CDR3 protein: CASSLGAGAGELFF

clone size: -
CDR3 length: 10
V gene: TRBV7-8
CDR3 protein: CASSLDEQFF

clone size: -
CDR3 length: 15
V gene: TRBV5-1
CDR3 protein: CASSVTGTGVETQYF

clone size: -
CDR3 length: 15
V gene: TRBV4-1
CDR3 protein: CASSQGPGTYTEAFF

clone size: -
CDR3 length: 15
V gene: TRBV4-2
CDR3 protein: CASSQDQSFQETQYF

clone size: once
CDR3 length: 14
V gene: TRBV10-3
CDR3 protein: CAISEAVRQETQYF

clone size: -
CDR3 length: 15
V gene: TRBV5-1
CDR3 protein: CASSLNTQGAGELFF

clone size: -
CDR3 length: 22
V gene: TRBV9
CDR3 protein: CASSAGLAGVSSRWSSYNEQFF

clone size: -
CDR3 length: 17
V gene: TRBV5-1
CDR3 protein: CASSEYQGQGFSYEQYF

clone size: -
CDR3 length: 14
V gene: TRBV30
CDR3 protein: CAWSVGGHGQPQHF

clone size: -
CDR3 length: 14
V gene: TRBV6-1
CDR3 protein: CASSEAWGNQPQHF

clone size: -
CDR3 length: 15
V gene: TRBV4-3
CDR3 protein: CASSQDPSSTDTQYF

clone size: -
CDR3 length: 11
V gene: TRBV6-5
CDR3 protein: CATTGGNIQYF

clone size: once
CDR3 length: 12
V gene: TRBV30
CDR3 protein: CAWSVRAGEQFF

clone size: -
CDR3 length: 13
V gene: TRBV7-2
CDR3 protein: CASSFSDLETQYF

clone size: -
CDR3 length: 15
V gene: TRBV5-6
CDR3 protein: CASSLLGTGSYEQYF

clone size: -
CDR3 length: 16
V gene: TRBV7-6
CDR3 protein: CASSLDGSGRGYEQYF

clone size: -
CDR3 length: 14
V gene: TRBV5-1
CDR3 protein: CASKLAASYNEQFF

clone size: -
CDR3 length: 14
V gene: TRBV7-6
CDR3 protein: CASSSTGARGGYTF

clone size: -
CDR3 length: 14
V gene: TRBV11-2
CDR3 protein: CASSLGQGATEAFF

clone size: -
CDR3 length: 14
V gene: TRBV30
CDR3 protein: CAWSGDSTTDTQYF

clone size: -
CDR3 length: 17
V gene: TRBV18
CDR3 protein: CASSPLEGASSNYGYTF

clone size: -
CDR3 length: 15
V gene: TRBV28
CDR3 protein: CASSLIRQGGQPQHF

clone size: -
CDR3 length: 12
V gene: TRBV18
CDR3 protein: CASSPMEETQYF

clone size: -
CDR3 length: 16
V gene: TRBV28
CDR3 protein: CASSLLGTSGSYEQYF

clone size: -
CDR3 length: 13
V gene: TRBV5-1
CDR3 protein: CASSSGSTYEQYF

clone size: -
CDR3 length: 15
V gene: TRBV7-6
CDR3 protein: CASSPDRGRPYEQYF

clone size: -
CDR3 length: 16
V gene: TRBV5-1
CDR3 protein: CATKYGSGTGHEKLFF

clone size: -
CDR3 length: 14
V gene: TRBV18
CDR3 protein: CASSPQGAGYGYTF

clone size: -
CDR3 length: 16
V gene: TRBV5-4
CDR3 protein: CASSGRDRGMNTEAFF

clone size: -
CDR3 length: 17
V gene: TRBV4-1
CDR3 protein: CASSQERGLLTYNEQFF

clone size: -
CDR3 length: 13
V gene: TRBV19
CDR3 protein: CASSIDDRRKAFF

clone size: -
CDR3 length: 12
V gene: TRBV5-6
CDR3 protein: CASSRSNYGYTF

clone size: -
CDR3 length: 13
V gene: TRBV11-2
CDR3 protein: CASSRDSAYEQYF

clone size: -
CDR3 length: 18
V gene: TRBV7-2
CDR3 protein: CASSLDQREGSAKNIQYF

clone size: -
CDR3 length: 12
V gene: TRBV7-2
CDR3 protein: CASSLIGSGSYF

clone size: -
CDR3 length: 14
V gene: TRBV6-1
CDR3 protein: CASSEGSMNTEAFF

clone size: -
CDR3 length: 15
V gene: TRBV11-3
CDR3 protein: CASSTSGVDTGELFF

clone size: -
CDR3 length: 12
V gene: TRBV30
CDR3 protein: CAWSRGKNIQYF

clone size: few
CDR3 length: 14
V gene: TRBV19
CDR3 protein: CASRREQHTDTQYF

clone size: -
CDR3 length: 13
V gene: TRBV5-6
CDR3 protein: CASSFPKNTEASF

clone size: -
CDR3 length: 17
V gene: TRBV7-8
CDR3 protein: CASSPRRGAGSNQPQHF

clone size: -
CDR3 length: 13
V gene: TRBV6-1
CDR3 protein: CASSGGRSYGYTF

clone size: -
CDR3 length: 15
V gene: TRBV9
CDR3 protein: CASSAQTSSTDTQYF

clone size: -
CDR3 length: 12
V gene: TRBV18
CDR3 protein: CASSPLSGELFF

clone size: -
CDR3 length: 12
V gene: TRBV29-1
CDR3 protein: CSVGQGGTEAFF

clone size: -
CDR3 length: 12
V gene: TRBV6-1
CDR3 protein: CASSGDREGYTF

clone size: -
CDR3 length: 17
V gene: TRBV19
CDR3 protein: CASSTTTYGGANYGYTF

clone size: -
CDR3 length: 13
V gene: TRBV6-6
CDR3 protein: CASGAGLNQPQHF

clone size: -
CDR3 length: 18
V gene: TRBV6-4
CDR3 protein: CASSETGRGVLRGGEQFF

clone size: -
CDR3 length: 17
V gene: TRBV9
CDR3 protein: CASSVGASGTYYNEQFF

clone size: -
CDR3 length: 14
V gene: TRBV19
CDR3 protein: CASIGQGMGGELFF

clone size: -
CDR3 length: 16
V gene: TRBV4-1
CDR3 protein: CASSQEKSGVADTQYF

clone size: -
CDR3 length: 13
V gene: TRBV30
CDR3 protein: CAWSGSSLETQYF

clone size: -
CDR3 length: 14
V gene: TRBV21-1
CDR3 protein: CARQCPGVPYGYTF